Listed below are T cell receptor beta chains from one sample, sequenced in a study of T cell responses to AZD1222 COVID-19 vaccine. Some clones are missing from TCRdb's copy, which holds only in-frame ones; the method was immunoSEQ multiplex PCR. The table lists 60,000 to 80,000 clones, over 75% of them singletons, with roughly a fifth in the top ten. The material sequenced was peripheral blood, taken on day 0 of AZD1222 vaccination. Receptors were obtained from an adult in good health. The CDR3 runs from the conserved cysteine through the conserved F or W. A D gene is named only where the DNA matches it firmly. The size of a clone is reported for some rows only, either as once, few or many, or as a class for expanded clones.

>few|TRBJ1-5|TRBV12-2|.
TGTGCAAGTCGCTTAGATTTTGGGGGCCTCAATCAGCCCCAGCATTTT
CASRLDFGGLNQPQHF
>.|TRBJ1-2|TRBV6-5|.
TGTGCCAGCAGGGCGACAGGCGGTGGCTATGGCTACACCTTC
CASRATGGGYGYTF
>.|TRBJ1-3|TRBV19|.
TGTGCCAGTAGCCTAGGTACCAATGGAAACACCATATATTTT
CASSLGTNGNTIYF
>.|TRBJ1-3|TRBV11-2|.
TGTGCCAGCAGCTTACAGGGCTCTGGAAACACCATATATTTT
CASSLQGSGNTIYF
>.|TRBJ2-1|TRBV5-4|.
TGTGCCAGCAGCTTGGTGGGGGCAAATGAGCAGTTCTTC
CASSLVGANEQFF
>.|TRBJ1-3|TRBV6-6|.
TGTGCCAGCAGTTACTCGCAGTGGGGAAGTGGAAACACCATATATTTT
CASSYSQWGSGNTIYF
>.|TRBJ2-7|TRBV9|TRBD1
TGTGCCAGCAGCCCGGGACAGGGGGGAATCTCCTACGAGCAGTACTTC
CASSPGQGGISYEQYF
>.|TRBJ2-7|TRBV6-1|.
TGTGCCAGCATCTCACAGGGCTACGAGCAGTACTTC
CASISQGYEQYF
>.|TRBJ2-3|TRBV29-1|TRBD1
TGCAGCGTGACAGGGGGAGATACGCAGTATTTT
CSVTGGDTQYF
>.|TRBJ2-5|TRBV7-2|TRBD1
TGTGCCAGCAGCCCCGGGACAGGGGGTGGGGAGACCCAGTACTTC
CASSPGTGGGETQYF
>few|TRBJ1-5|TRBV5-1|.
TGCGCCAGCAGCAGAGACGGGGGCTTGACCAATCAGCCCCAGCATTTT
CASSRDGGLTNQPQHF
>.|TRBJ2-1|TRBV4-2|.
TGTGCCAGCAGCCAAGAGGTCCCCGGGGGGCCTAAGGATGAGCAGTTCTTC
CASSQEVPGGPKDEQFF
>.|TRBJ1-2|TRBV6-1|.
TGTGCCAGCAGCGAAGTTGGAGGCTACACCTTC
CASSEVGGYTF
>once|TRBJ1-1|TRBV10-3|.
TGTGCCATCTTGGGGGAGGGGGACACTGAAGCTTTCTTT
CAILGEGDTEAFF
>.|TRBJ1-2|TRBV20-1|.
TGCAGTGCCCCCGTTGACTATGGCTACACCTTC
CSAPVDYGYTF
>.|TRBJ1-4|TRBV28|.
TGTGCCAGCAGTTTGTTAGGGCAGAATGAAAAACTGTTTTTT
CASSLLGQNEKLFF
>.|TRBJ2-7|TRBV19|.
TGTGCCAGTAGCGGACCTTTTTACGAGCAGTACTTC
CASSGPFYEQYF
>.|TRBJ2-1|TRBV24-1|.
TGTGCCACCAGTGGAGTGAGGGCCGGGGGAAGCTCCTACAATGAGCAGTTCTTC
CATSGVRAGGSSYNEQFF
>.|TRBJ2-7|TRBV21-1|.
TGTGCCAGCAGTTACTGGTTGGGGGGATTGAGGACCTACGAGCAGTACTTC
CASSYWLGGLRTYEQYF
>many|TRBJ1-3|TRBV2|TRBD1
TGTGCCAGCAGTGTAACAGGGGCTGGAAACACCATATATTTT
CASSVTGAGNTIYF
>once|TRBJ1-5|TRBV6-4|.
TGTGCCAGCAGTGAAAATTCAGGGCTTAATCAGCCCCAGCATTTT
CASSENSGLNQPQHF
>few|TRBJ1-3|TRBV3-1/TRBV3-2|.
TGTGCCAGCAGCCGATCGGGCGCAGTCTCTGGAAACACCATATATTTT
CASSRSGAVSGNTIYF
>.|TRBJ1-2|TRBV5-1|.
TGCGCCAGCAGCTTGGCCCGGAGCTATGGCTACACCTTC
CASSLARSYGYTF
>.|TRBJ1-4|TRBV9|.
TGTGCCAGCAGCCTCGGAATCCGGGGGTCGGCTAATGAAAAACTGTTTTTT
CASSLGIRGSANEKLFF
>.|TRBJ1-5|TRBV24-1|.
TGTGCCACCAGTGATTTGGGTGGTCGGCCCCAGCATTTT
CATSDLGGRPQHF
>once|TRBJ2-5|TRBV7-6|.
TGTGCCAGCAGCTCTCACCGGGGTCCCTCTGGGACCCAGTACTTC
CASSSHRGPSGTQYF
>.|TRBJ2-2|TRBV11-2|.
TGTGCCAGCAGCTTAGGGCAAGCCGGGGAGCTGTTTTTT
CASSLGQAGELFF
>.|TRBJ1-3|TRBV5-1|.
TGCGCCAGCAGCTTGGATCGGGTGGAACTGGGAAACACCATATATTTT
CASSLDRVELGNTIYF
>once|TRBJ2-5|TRBV5-1|.
TGCGCCAGCAGCTTGGCCATTCAAGAGACCCAGTACTTC
CASSLAIQETQYF
>.|TRBJ1-2|TRBV19|.
TGTGCCAGTAGTCAACCCTCCGGGTATGGCTACACCTTC
CASSQPSGYGYTF
>.|TRBJ2-1|TRBV7-3|.
TGTGCCAGCAGCCCGCCGGACTACAATGAGCAGTTCTTC
CASSPPDYNEQFF
>once|TRBJ2-3|TRBV25-1|.
TGTGCCAGCAGCTGGGCAGGGGTAACAGATACGCAGTATTTT
CASSWAGVTDTQYF
>.|TRBJ2-7|TRBV10-1|TRBD2
TGCGCCAGCATCATGGGGGGGGGTAGCTCCTACGAGCAGTACTTC
CASIMGGGSSYEQYF
>.|TRBJ1-1|TRBV11-2|.
TGTGCCAGCAGCTTAGATCAAAGGAGGTACAGGAACACTGAAGCTTTCTTT
CASSLDQRRYRNTEAFF
>.|TRBJ1-2|TRBV5-4|TRBD1
TGTGCCAGCAGCTTGGGGGGACAGGGGGATGGTGGCTACACCTTC
CASSLGGQGDGGYTF
>.|TRBJ1-5|TRBV19|.
TGTGCCAGCCAAAAGGGGGGCAGACTTAGCAATCAGCCCCAGCATTTT
CASQKGGRLSNQPQHF
>.|TRBJ1-1|TRBV7-3|.
TGTGCCAGCAGCTTATACACTGAAGCTTTCTTT
CASSLYTEAFF
>.|TRBJ1-1|TRBV6-4|TRBD1
TGTGCCAGCAGTGACCTACAGGGGCGTGCTTTCTTT
CASSDLQGRAFF
>few|TRBJ2-2|TRBV7-3|TRBD2
TGTGCCAGCAGCTTAATAGCGGGGGGCGTTACGAACACCGGGGAGCTGTTTTTT
CASSLIAGGVTNTGELFF
>.|TRBJ1-2|TRBV28|TRBD1
TGTGCCAGCAGCCCGGGACAGTACTATGGCTACACCTTC
CASSPGQYYGYTF
>.|TRBJ1-1|TRBV28|.
TGTGCCAGCACCGTATCGGGACACCAGAACACTGAAGCTTTCTTT
CASTVSGHQNTEAFF
>.|TRBJ2-5|TRBV5-5|.
TGTGCCAGCAGCTTGGGGACCGGAGGAGCGACCCAGTACTTC
CASSLGTGGATQYF
>once|TRBJ1-1|TRBV19|.
TGTGCCAGTAGTCCCTTGGGGGGGGTATATGAAGCTTTCTTT
CASSPLGGVYEAFF
>.|TRBJ2-2|TRBV10-3|TRBD1
TGTGCCATCAAGGACAGGGCAGCCACCGGGGAGCTGTTTTTT
CAIKDRAATGELFF
>few|TRBJ2-6|TRBV10-3|.
TGTGCCATCAAGTCCGACTCTGGGGCCAACGTCCTGACTTTC
CAIKSDSGANVLTF
>few|TRBJ2-1|TRBV11-3|TRBD2
TGTGCCAGCAGCTTAGGTCTAGCGGGGGGAAAGGATGAGCAGTTCTTC
CASSLGLAGGKDEQFF
>.|TRBJ2-2|TRBV12-3/TRBV12-4|.
TGTGCCAGCGCCGCCGGGGAGCTGTTTTTT
CASAAGELFF
>.|TRBJ2-5|TRBV4-1|TRBD1
TGCGCCAGCAGCCAAGATCTTACCTCGACGGGACAGGGAGAAGAGACCCAGTACTTC
CASSQDLTSTGQGEETQYF
>.|TRBJ1-1|TRBV25-1|TRBD1
TGTGCCAGCAGCCGACAGGGACGGATGGCTGAAGCTTTCTTT
CASSRQGRMAEAFF
>.|TRBJ1-2|TRBV7-9|TRBD1
TGTGCCAGCAGCCCAGGCGGGGTGCAGGGGGAATATGGCTACACCTTC
CASSPGGVQGEYGYTF